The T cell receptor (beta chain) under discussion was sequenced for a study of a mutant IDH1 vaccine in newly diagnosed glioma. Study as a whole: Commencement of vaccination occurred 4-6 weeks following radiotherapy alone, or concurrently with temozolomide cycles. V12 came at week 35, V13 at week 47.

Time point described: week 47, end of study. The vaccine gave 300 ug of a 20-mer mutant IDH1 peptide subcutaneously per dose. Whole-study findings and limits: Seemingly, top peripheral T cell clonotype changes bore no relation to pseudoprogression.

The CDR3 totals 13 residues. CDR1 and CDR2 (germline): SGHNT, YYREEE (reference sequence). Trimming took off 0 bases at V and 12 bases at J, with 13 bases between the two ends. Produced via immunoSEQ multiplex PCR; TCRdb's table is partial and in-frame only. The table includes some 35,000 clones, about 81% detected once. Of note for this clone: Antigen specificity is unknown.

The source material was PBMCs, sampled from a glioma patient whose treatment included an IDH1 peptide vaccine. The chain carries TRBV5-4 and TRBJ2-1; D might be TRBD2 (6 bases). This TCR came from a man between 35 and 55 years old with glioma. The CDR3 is CASSLAGEGWQFF. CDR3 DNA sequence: TGTGCCAGCAGCTTGGCGGGAGAAGGGTGGCAGTTCTTC. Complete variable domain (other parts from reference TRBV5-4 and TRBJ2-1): ETGVTQSPTHLIKTRGQQVTLRCSSQSGHNTVSWYQQALGQGPQFIFQYYREEENGRGNFPPRFSGLQFPNYSSELNVNALELDDSALYLCASSLAGEGWQFFGPGTRLTVL.